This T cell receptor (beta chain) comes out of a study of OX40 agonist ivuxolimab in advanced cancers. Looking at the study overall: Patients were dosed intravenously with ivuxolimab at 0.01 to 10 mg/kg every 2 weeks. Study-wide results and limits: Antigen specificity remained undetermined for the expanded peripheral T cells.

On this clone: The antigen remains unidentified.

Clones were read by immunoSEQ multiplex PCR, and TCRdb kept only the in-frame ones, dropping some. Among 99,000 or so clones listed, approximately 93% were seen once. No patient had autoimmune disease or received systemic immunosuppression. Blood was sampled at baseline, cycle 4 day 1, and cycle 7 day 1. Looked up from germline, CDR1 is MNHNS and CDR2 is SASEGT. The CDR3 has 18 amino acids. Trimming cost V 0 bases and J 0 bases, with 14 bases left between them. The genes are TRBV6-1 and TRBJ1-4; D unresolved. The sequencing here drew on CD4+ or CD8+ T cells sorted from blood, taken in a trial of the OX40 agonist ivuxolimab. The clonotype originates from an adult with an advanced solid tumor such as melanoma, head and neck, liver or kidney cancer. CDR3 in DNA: TGTGCCAGCAGTGAAGCGCTCGGAAGGAGTGCAACTAATGAAAAACTGTTTTTT. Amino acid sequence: CASSEALGRSATNEKLFF.